A single sample gave rise to the 18 T cell receptor beta chains below, sequenced in a study of shared clonotypes between healthy human individuals. TCRdb's copy holds only in-frame clones and misses some; the assay was immunoSEQ multiplex PCR. The data contain some 2,000,000 clones, 90% to 97% of them singletons. The sequenced sample was naive CD4+ T cells sorted from blood. As for subset: CD45RA+ positively selected. The receptors originated from a man in his late teens or twenties in good health.

Points on this clone: This specimen includes other DNA sequences encoding the same CDR3. The chain joins TRBV4-1 to TRBJ2-7; TRBD1 aligns across 8 bases. With V trimmed by 3 bases and J by 0 bases, 4 bases remained unmatched. CDR1 MGHRA and CDR2 YSYEKL come from the germline V gene. CDR3 length equals 15 residues. The CDR3 DNA reads as TGCGCCAGCAGCCACCCGGACAGGGACTCCTACGAGCAGTACTTC. Residues: CASSHPDRDSYEQYF.

The rearrangement joins TRBV9 to TRBJ1-1; TRBD1 might be the D (5 bases). V was trimmed by 0 bases and J by 5 bases, leaving 14 bases between them. Germline CDR1 and CDR2: SGDLS and YYNGEE. The CDR3 contains 15 residues. The CDR3 DNA is TGTGCCAGCAGCGTAGCTCCAGGGCGGATTACTGAAGCTTTCTTT. Residues: CASSVAPGRITEAFF.

The chain uses TRBV9 and TRBJ2-7; no definite D call. Trimming left V 0 bases short and J 2 bases short, with 9 bases between. This CDR3 has 14 residues. The germline gives CDR1 SGDLS, CDR2 YYNGEE. Here the CDR3 DNA reads TGTGCCAGCAGCGTAGCTGCGGCAACCTACGAGCAGTACTTC. Its translation is CASSVAAATYEQYF.

The chain couples TRBV7-2 to TRBJ2-1, with 7 bases fitting TRBD2. Per germline, CDR1 SGHTA and CDR2 FQGNSA. Trimming at V came to 3 bases and at J to 4 bases, leaving 6 bases not matched to a gene. The CDR3 is 15 residues long. For the CDR3, the DNA is TGTGCCAGCAGCTTTAGCTGGGGGGGATACAATGAGCAGTTCTTC. Translation gives CASSFSWGGYNEQFF. Full variable domain (missing parts from reference TRBV7-2 and TRBJ2-1): GAGVSQSPSNKVTEKGKDVELRCDPISGHTALYWYRQSLGQGLEFLIYFQGNSAPDKSGLPSDRFSAERTGGSVSTLTIQRTQQEDSAVYLCASSFSWGGYNEQFFGPGTRLTVL.

The J gene is TRBJ1-5, the V gene TRBV6-4, with D possibly TRBD1 on 5 matching bases. CDR3 length: 14 residues. Germline loops: CDR1 MRHNA, CDR2 SNTAGT. The V end lost 2 bases, the J end lost 0 bases, and 5 bases lay between the germline ends. As DNA, the CDR3 is TGTGCCAGCAGTGACGGACATAGCAATCAGCCCCAGCATTTT. Its translation is CASSDGHSNQPQHF.

This clone was seen once. The sample has other DNA sequences that encode this CDR3 too. The chain is built from TRBV7-2 and TRBJ2-5; TRBD2 matches 12 bases. The V gene's germline CDR1 is SGHTA and CDR2 FQGNSA. Germline trimming cut 6 bases from V and 2 bases from J; bases unmatched to any gene: 4. The CDR3 totals 15 residues. The CDR3 DNA is TGTGCCAGCAGTTCCGGACTAGCGGGACAAGAGACCCAGTACTTC. Amino acids: CASSSGLAGQETQYF.

The chain has TRBV14 and TRBJ2-7; D is unclear. Trimming removed 2 bases at V and 3 bases at J, with 11 bases between. CDR3 length: 14 residues. Germline CDR1 and CDR2: SGHDN and FVKESK. DNA for the CDR3: TGTGCCAGCAGCCAATTTTCGGCAGACTACGAGCAGTACTTC. Its translation is CASSQFSADYEQYF.

This rearrangement joins TRBV7-9 to TRBJ1-1; D remains unclear. Between the trimmed V and J ends, which lost 1 base and 1 base, there was a span of 10 bases. The CDR3 length is 15 residues. Germline CDR1 reads SEHNR; CDR2 reads FQNEAQ (reference sequence). The CDR3 spells CASSLVPLENTEAFF. CDR3 bases: TGTGCCAGCAGCTTAGTACCCCTCGAGAACACTGAAGCTTTCTTT.

Turning to this clone: The junction does not match germline at one end; this may be a read error. J is TRBJ2-3 and V is TRBV18; 8 bases fit TRBD2. This CDR3 comprises 13 residues. CDR1 and CDR2 from the germline V gene are KGHSH and LQKENI. CDR3 loop: CASSPARTSSPNF. The CDR3 DNA follows: TGTGCCAGCTCACCAGCGAGGACTAGCTCTCCCAATTTT.

The gene calls are TRBV30 and TRBJ1-1; D ambiguous. CDR1 is GTSNPN, CDR2 SVGIG, per germline (reference sequence). The CDR3 runs 13 residues. V gave up 2 bases and J gave up 0 bases, with 7 bases separating them. The CDR3 nucleotides are TGTGCCTGGAGTCAGAACATGAACACTGAAGCTTTCTTT. Translating gives CAWSQNMNTEAFF.

A remark on this clone: The same CDR3 arises from other DNA sequences in this sample as well. The rearrangement links TRBV9 to TRBJ2-7; the match to TRBD1 covers 9 bases. Looked up from germline, CDR1 is SGDLS and CDR2 is YYNGEE. The CDR3 length is 16 residues. J gave up 2 bases and V 0 bases, and 6 bases lay outside the gene matches. For the CDR3, the DNA is TGTGCCAGCAGCGTAGGTAGTGGGACAGGGCCCTACGAGCAGTACTTC. This codes for CASSVGSGTGPYEQYF.

The rearrangement links TRBV4-2 to TRBJ2-7; TRBD2 matches at 9 bases. Germline trimming cut 0 bases from V and 7 bases from J; bases unmatched to any gene: 10. The length of the CDR3 is 16 residues. Germline-derived CDR1 and CDR2 are LGHNA and YNFKEQ. CDR3 DNA sequence: TGTGCCAGCAGCCAAGATCCGGGCGGGGGGGCGAGAGAGCAGTACTTC. Translated: CASSQDPGGGAREQYF.

The CDR3 region is CAWRPPQGGDEKLFF. In DNA, the CDR3 is TGTGCCTGGAGGCCGCCGCAGGGGGGGGATGAAAAACTGTTTTTT. This chain joins TRBV30 and TRBJ1-4; 7 bases align to TRBD1. Germline V CDR1 and CDR2: GTSNPN, SVGIG (reference sequence). This CDR3 has 15 amino acids. With 3 bases clipped from V and 6 bases from J, the junction kept 10 bases outside the gene matches. Using reference TRBV30 and TRBJ1-4 for the parts outside the CDR3, the full variable domain is SQTIHQWPATLVQPVGSPLSLECTVEGTSNPNLYWYRQAAGRGLQLLFYSVGIGQISSEVPQNLSASRPQDRQFILSSKKLLLSDSGFYLCAWRPPQGGDEKLFFGSGTQLSVL.

The V call is TRBV18, the J call TRBJ2-7; D might be TRBD1 or TRBD2, each matching 5 bases. This CDR3 region has 14 residues. Germline CDR1 and CDR2: KGHSH and LQKENI. Trimming left V 3 bases short and J 5 bases short, with 14 bases between. The CDR3 spells CASSPWGPSDEQYF. CDR3 nucleotide sequence: TGTGCCAGCTCACCCTGGGGACCGAGCGACGAGCAGTACTTC.

Only one count was recorded for this clone. The V gene is TRBV5-1, the J gene TRBJ1-1; maybe TRBD1 (5 bases). The CDR3 has 14 amino acids. Germline CDR1 reads SGHRS; CDR2 reads YFSETQ. The V and J ends lost 2 bases and 5 bases respectively, with 13 bases between them. Written as DNA, the CDR3 is TGCGCCAGCAGCTTAGGCAGGGTTGAGACTGAAGCTTTCTTT. Translation: CASSLGRVETEAFF.

As concerns this clone: Other DNA sequences in the same sample also yield this CDR3. The rearrangement joins TRBV9 to TRBJ2-5; D uncertain. Germline lookup yields CDR1 SGDLS and CDR2 YYNGEE. Trimming took off 0 bases at V and 3 bases at J, with 9 bases between the two ends. The CDR3 extends over 14 amino acids. The CDR3 coding sequence is TGTGCCAGCAGCGTAGGGACCGGAAAAGAGACCCAGTACTTC. Translation gives CASSVGTGKETQYF.

The J gene is TRBJ1-6, the V gene TRBV28; the D is unclear. Trimming shortened V by 3 bases and J by 15 bases, and 12 bases separated the two germline ends. This CDR3 is built from 12 residues. Germline CDR1 reads MDHEN; CDR2 reads SYDVKM. This chain's CDR3 is CASSLRELGLHF. CDR3 bases: TGTGCCAGCAGTTTGAGGGAATTGGGCCTCCACTTT.

V usage is TRBV30 and J usage is TRBJ2-2; D gene ambiguous. This CDR3 is 13 amino acids long. V was shortened by 2 bases and J by 5 bases, with 9 bases between the two germline ends. CDR1 is GTSNPN and CDR2 is SVGIG in the germline V gene (reference sequence). The CDR3 is CAWSNQRTGELFF. The CDR3, as DNA: TGTGCCTGGAGTAACCAACGAACCGGGGAGCTGTTTTTT.